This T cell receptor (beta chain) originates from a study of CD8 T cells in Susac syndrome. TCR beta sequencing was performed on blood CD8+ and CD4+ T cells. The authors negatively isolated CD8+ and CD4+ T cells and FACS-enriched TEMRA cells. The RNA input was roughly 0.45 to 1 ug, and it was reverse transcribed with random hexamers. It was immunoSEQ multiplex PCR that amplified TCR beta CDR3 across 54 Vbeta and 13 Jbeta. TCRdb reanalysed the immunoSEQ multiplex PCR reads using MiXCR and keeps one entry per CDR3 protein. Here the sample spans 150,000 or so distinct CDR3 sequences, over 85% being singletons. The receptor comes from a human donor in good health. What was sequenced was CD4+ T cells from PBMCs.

The CDR3 spells CASSLDGRSYEQYF. Written as DNA, the CDR3 is TGCGCCAGCAGCTTGGATGGCAGGTCCTACGAGCAGTACTTC. The chain has TRBV5-1 and TRBJ2-7, with D hard to call. V dropped 0 bases and J dropped 1 base, with 8 bases sitting between them. Germline V CDR1 and CDR2: SGHRS, YFSETQ. The CDR3 spans 14 residues.